The clone carrying this T cell receptor beta chain appeared a single time. Sequencing used immunoSEQ multiplex PCR; TCRdb keeps in-frame clones, though not all of them. Here the sample spans tens of thousands of clones, 60% to 85% being singletons. These data originate in a study of radiation and T cells in renal cell carcinoma. CDR1 and CDR2 (germline): SGHAT, FQNNGV. With 7 bases removed from V and 5 bases from J, the gap between germline ends came to 9 bases. The CDR3 extends over 11 amino acids. The time point is: baseline pretreatment blood. As to treatment: 15 Gy SBRT to primary tumor, nephrectomy 4 weeks later.

V is TRBV11-2 and J is TRBJ2-7; D gene ambiguous. The sequence came from a man between 60 and 75 years old with renal cell carcinoma. This specimen consisted of blood, obtained from a patient whose treatment included radiotherapy and nephrectomy. CDR3 bases: TGTGCCAGCACCCGGGCTAACGAGCAGTACTTC. Protein sequence: CASTRANEQYF.